Below are 6 T cell receptor beta chains sequenced from a single sample in a study of vaccination and CD4 T cells after COVID-19. Cultured CD4+ T cell DNA underwent sequencing with the Oncomine TCR Beta short-read assay. One entry per CDR3 protein, called by TCRdb with MiXCR from the PCR reads. The table records about 13,000 distinct CDR3 sequences, 25% to 30% of them present only once. No cognate antigen is known for these TCRs. Treatment of the sample: roughly 10-day PBMC culture with coronavirus spike peptide pools or control peptides (ViraFEST assay). The sequences come from CD4+ T cells from blood, cultured in vitro, collected before SARS-CoV-2 vaccination. These receptors originate from a human donor who received a COVID-19 vaccine.

In its sample, this clonotype was seen a few times. This chain joins TRBV7-2 and TRBJ2-4; the D gene is possibly TRBD1 (5 bases). Between the trimmed V and J ends, which lost 5 bases and 8 bases, there was a span of 25 bases. Germline CDR1 reads SGHTA; CDR2 reads FQGNSA. The CDR3 sequence is 17 residues long. CDR3 amino acids: CASSRSFQTLVTDIQYF. The CDR3, as DNA: TGTGCCAGCAGCCGCTCCTTTCAAACTCTGGTGACAGACATTCAGTACTTC.

This clonotype turned up a few times. This sequence joins TRBV6-1 and TRBJ1-5, with 9 nucleotides matching TRBD1. The CDR3 is 14 residues long. Germline V gene data show CDR1 as MNHNS and CDR2 as SASEGT. J lost 5 bases, V lost 7 bases, and 6 bases had no gene match. The CDR3 loop is CASTTQGADQPQHF. CDR3 nucleotides: TGTGCCAGCACCACACAGGGGGCGGATCAGCCCCAGCATTTT.

The V and J genes are TRBV24-1 and TRBJ1-2, with D possibly TRBD1 on 5 matching bases. Germline values: CDR1 KGHDR, CDR2 SFDVKD. The CDR3 loop spans 14 amino acids. V lost 1 base and J lost 3, with 8 bases in between. The chain's CDR3 is CATSDFDRDYGYTF. The CDR3 nucleotides are TGTGCCACCAGTGATTTTGACAGAGACTATGGCTACACCTTC.

This clonotype has more than one count but fewer than ten. The gene calls are TRBV5-1 and TRBJ2-5; 8 bases fit TRBD2. V shed 5 bases and J 4 bases; nucleotides not matched to a gene: 10. The CDR3 length is 15 residues. Germline lookup yields CDR1 SGHRS and CDR2 YFSETQ. This CDR3 is CASSPPSGLGETQYF. CDR3 sequence (DNA): TGCGCCAGCAGTCCACCTAGCGGGCTGGGAGAGACCCAGTACTTC. The variable domain in full, completed from reference TRBV5-1 and TRBJ2-5, reads KAGVTQTPRYLIKTRGQQVTLSCSPISGHRSVSWYQQTPGQGLQFLFEYFSETQRNKGNFPGRFSGRQFSNSRSEMNVSTLELGDSALYLCASSPPSGLGETQYFGPGTRLLVL.

V gene TRBV19 combines with J gene TRBJ1-1; D uncertain. V lost 4 bases to trimming and J lost 11 bases, with 11 bases between them. This CDR3 comprises 11 residues. Germline loops: CDR1 LNHDA, CDR2 SQIVND (reference sequence). The CDR3 loop reads CASSTGRRAFF. The CDR3 region has the DNA TGTGCCAGTAGTACGGGGAGAAGGGCTTTCTTT.

This clonotype has only a few counts. This chain uses TRBV7-7 with TRBJ2-5; tentatively, D is TRBD2 (6 bases). This CDR3 region has 16 residues. Trimming left V 5 bases short and J 5 bases short, with 21 bases between. Germline V lookup: CDR1 SSHAT, CDR2 FNYEAQ (reference sequence). The chain's CDR3 is CASSLSPVGGAETQYF. The CDR3 coding sequence is TGTGCCAGCAGCCTTTCCCCGGTGGGGGGAGCGGAGACCCAGTACTTC.